Listed here are 26 T cell receptor beta chains from one sample, sequenced in a study of T-cell reconstitution after alpha-beta-depleted transplantation in children. Preparation of the TCRbeta library used unique molecular identifiers. TCRdb used MiXCR to reprocess the PCR reads, holding one entry per CDR3 protein. In the table there are approximately 200,000 distinct CDR3 sequences, approximately 15% of which are singletons. Here the sequenced sample was PBMCs from the stem cell graft donor, taken from the stem cell graft. The receptors come from a human donor who donated a stem cell graft to a child with acute lymphoblastic leukemia.

This clonotype showed up many times. V is TRBV5-5 and J is TRBJ2-5, with D tentatively TRBD2 (6 bases). Deletions cut 3 bases from V and 7 bases from J, with 19 bases between. In germline, CDR1 is SGHKS, CDR2 YYEKEE (reference sequence). This CDR3 is 15 amino acids long. CDR3 nucleotides: TGTGCCAGCAGCTGGGCCCGGGACGCCGGGGGGACCCAGTACTTC. Its protein is CASSWARDAGGTQYF. Looking up the rest from reference TRBV5-5 and TRBJ2-5 gives the full variable domain: DAGVTQSPTHLIKTRGQQVTLRCSPISGHKSVSWYQQVLGQGPQFIFQYYEKEERGRGNFPDRFSARQFPNYSSELNVNALLLGDSALYLCASSWARDAGGTQYFGPGTRLLVL.

This clonotype was counted many times. The chain links TRBV5-1 to TRBJ2-7; 7 nucleotides agree with TRBD2. The CDR3 runs to 14 residues. Trimming removed 3 bases from V and 2 bases from J; junction bases left unmatched: 5. CDR1 SGHRS and CDR2 YFSETQ come from the germline V gene. CDR3 loop: CASSYSGSAYEQYF. The CDR3 DNA follows: TGCGCCAGCAGCTATAGCGGGTCTGCCTACGAGCAGTACTTC. The complete variable domain, with remaining parts taken from reference TRBV5-1 and TRBJ2-7, reads KAGVTQTPRYLIKTRGQQVTLSCSPISGHRSVSWYQQTPGQGLQFLFEYFSETQRNKGNFPGRFSGRQFSNSRSEMNVSTLELGDSALYLCASSYSGSAYEQYFGPGTRLTVT.

This clonotype was detected ten times or more. V and J are TRBV6-5 and TRBJ1-1, with D possibly being TRBD1 (6 bases). Per the germline V gene, CDR1 is MNHEY and CDR2 is SVGAGI. The CDR3 runs to 15 residues. Trimming pared 5 bases from V and 2 bases from J, leaving 15 bases between. The CDR3 nucleotides are TGTGCCAGCAGTCACGAGACAGGAGGTAACACTGAAGCTTTCTTT. Protein sequence: CASSHETGGNTEAFF.

This clonotype has ten or more counts. The chain has TRBV5-1 and TRBJ2-2; D may be TRBD2 (5 bases). The length of the CDR3 is 15 residues. CDR1 is SGHRS and CDR2 is YFSETQ in the germline V gene. Deletions cut 2 bases from V and 4 bases from J, with 12 bases between. This CDR3 reads CASSFGLGSTGELFF. The CDR3 DNA sequence: TGCGCCAGCAGCTTCGGCTTAGGGAGCACCGGGGAGCTGTTTTTT.

This chain joins TRBV19 and TRBJ2-5; weak D call: TRBD1 (7 bases). Trimming shortened V by 7 bases and J by 5 bases, and 14 bases separated the two germline ends. The CDR3 runs 13 residues. Germline values: CDR1 LNHDA, CDR2 SQIVND (reference sequence). Written as DNA, the CDR3 is TGTGCCAGTACCCGACAGGGAGGCGAGACCCAGTACTTC. Translation: CASTRQGGETQYF.

This clonotype was observed a single time. At one of its ends the junction is not consistent with the germline gene, which may arise from a read error. V usage is TRBV24-1 and J usage is TRBJ1-6; D perhaps matches TRBD1 (5 bases). The germline V gene has CDR1 KGHDR and CDR2 SFDVKD. This CDR3 is 18 amino acids long. In DNA form, the CDR3 reads TGTGCCACCAGTGAAAGTAGGACACCGAGCTCCTATAATTCAACCCTCCACTTT. Encoded protein: CATSESRTPSSYNSTLHF.

At least ten counts were recorded for this clonotype. The chain couples TRBV6-5 to TRBJ1-5; TRBD1 might be the D (6 bases). This CDR3 comprises 16 residues. V was shortened by 0 bases and J by 9 bases, with 18 bases between the two germline ends. The germline CDR1 and CDR2 sequences are MNHEY and SVGAGI. The CDR3 DNA reads TGTGCCAGCAGTTACTCGGACAGCTTCCAAGGTTCGCCCCAGCATTTT. Translating it yields CASSYSDSFQGSPQHF.

This clonotype appeared many times. This chain uses TRBV6-1 with TRBJ1-2, with TRBD1 matching 7 bases. Germline CDR1 and CDR2: MNHNS and SASEGT. The CDR3 covers 14 residues. The V segment lost 5 bases and the J segment 8 bases; nucleotides outside the gene matches: 11. The CDR3 is CASSLTGRWLGYTF. CDR3 coding DNA: TGTGCCAGCAGTCTGACAGGGAGATGGTTGGGCTACACCTTC.

Only a few counts were recorded for this clonotype. The rearrangement links TRBV4-1 to TRBJ2-1; the D call may be TRBD1 or TRBD2 (5 bases each). The germline gives CDR1 MGHRA, CDR2 YSYEKL. Trimming shortened V by 0 bases and J by 15 bases, and 21 bases separated the two germline ends. CDR3 length: 15 residues. The CDR3 bases are TGCGCCAGCAGCCAAGAAATCCGGGACCCAGGGAATCTGTTCTTC. Translation: CASSQEIRDPGNLFF.

In the case of this clonotype: A much larger clonotype is one base distant, so this may be a read error. The chain couples TRBV12-3 or TRBV12-4 to TRBJ2-7, with 10 positions matching TRBD2. The CDR3 totals 15 residues. With V trimmed by 7 bases and J by 6 bases, 12 bases remained unmatched. The DNA for the CDR3 is TGTGCCAGCACCGACGGACTAGCGGACGACTCCGAGCAGTACTTC. This codes for CASTDGLADDSEQYF.

This clonotype was detected a few times. The chain recombines TRBV11-3 with TRBJ1-6, with D perhaps matching TRBD1 (6 bases). CDR1 SGHNT and CDR2 YENEEA come from the germline V gene. This CDR3 contains 14 residues. V was pared by 5 bases and J by 8 bases, with 13 bases between. The CDR3: CASSGRQVDSPLHF. In DNA, the CDR3 is TGTGCCAGCAGCGGGCGACAGGTGGATTCACCCCTCCACTTT.

This clonotype showed up many times. V is TRBV20-1 and J is TRBJ2-1; TRBD2 aligns across 13 bases. This CDR3 is built from 13 residues. The V gene's germline CDR1 is DFQATT and CDR2 SNEGSKA (reference sequence). V was pared by 6 bases and J by 8 bases, with 4 bases of the junction left unmatched. The CDR3 DNA reads as TGCAGTGCCGGGACTAGCGGGGACCATGAGCAGTTCTTC. Its translation: CSAGTSGDHEQFF.

This clonotype was counted ten times or more. The chain combines TRBV11-2 with TRBJ2-5; TRBD1 aligns across 7 bases. V lost 2 bases, J lost 5 bases, and 17 bases stayed unmatched. CDR3 length equals 18 residues. CDR1 SGHAT and CDR2 FQNNGV come from the germline V gene. CDR3 sequence: CASSLTLQGRRGPETQYF. Written as DNA, the CDR3 is TGTGCCAGCAGCTTAACCCTCCAGGGGAGAAGGGGGCCGGAGACCCAGTACTTC.

As for this clonotype: Possible read error: a much larger clone is one base away. The chain is built from TRBV5-1 and TRBJ2-6; 7 bases match TRBD1. Germline lookup yields CDR1 SGHRS and CDR2 YFSETQ. The CDR3 has 15 amino acids. The CDR3 here is CASSTGTVGANGLTF. CDR3 sequence (DNA): TGCGCCAGCAGCACAGGGACAGTCGGGGCCAACGGCCTGACTTTC. Full variable domain (rest looked up from reference TRBV5-1 and TRBJ2-6): KAGVTQTPRYLIKTRGQQVTLSCSPISGHRSVSWYQQTPGQGLQFLFEYFSETQRNKGNFPGRFSGRQFSNSRSEMNVSTLELGDSALYLCASSTGTVGANGLTFGAGSRLTVL.

This clonotype was counted at least ten times. The chain uses TRBV20-1 and TRBJ1-3; TRBD1 might be the D (5 bases). The CDR3 is 15 amino acids. In germline, CDR1 is DFQATT, CDR2 SNEGSKA (reference sequence). Trimming cost V 1 base and J 4 bases, with 14 bases left between them. Written as DNA, the CDR3 is TGCAGTGCTAGAGGGGAGGGCAGGGTGGGAAACACCATATATTTT. Its protein product is CSARGEGRVGNTIYF.

This clonotype was counted ten times or more. V is TRBV29-1 and J is TRBJ2-5, with 9 nucleotides matching TRBD1. Germline V lookup: CDR1 SQVTM, CDR2 ANQGSEA. The ends lost 6 bases at V and 0 bases at J; junction bases unmatched: 17. The CDR3 spans 18 residues. The CDR3 sequence: CSVQRGQGRAPYQETQYF. CDR3 in DNA: TGCAGCGTCCAACGTGGACAGGGGAGGGCCCCATACCAAGAGACCCAGTACTTC.

The rearrangement links TRBV5-4 to TRBJ2-1; tentative D call: TRBD2 (6 bases). Germline lookup yields CDR1 SGHNT and CDR2 YYREEE (reference sequence). This CDR3 region has 14 residues. Trimming pared 3 bases from V and 2 bases from J, leaving 9 bases between. As DNA, the CDR3 is TGTGCCAGCAGCTCGGAGGGCGCCTACAATGAGCAGTTCTTC. Translating it yields CASSSEGAYNEQFF.

This clonotype was recorded many times. The chain is built from TRBV12-3 or TRBV12-4 and TRBJ1-2; maybe TRBD1 (5 bases). V lost 1 base, J lost 9 bases, and 12 bases lay in between. The length of the CDR3 is 13 residues. In nucleotides, the CDR3 is TGTGCCAGCAGTTTAGGGAGGGGAGGGAGCTACACCTTC. Protein sequence: CASSLGRGGSYTF.

This clonotype was observed at least ten times. V is TRBV12-3 or TRBV12-4 and J is TRBJ1-1, with D possibly matching TRBD1 (6 bases). CDR3 length equals 14 residues. V dropped 8 bases and J dropped 4 bases, with 17 bases sitting between them. The CDR3 region has the DNA TGTGCCAGCCGACGACAGGCGCTAGTCACTGAAGCTTTCTTT. It translates to CASRRQALVTEAFF.

This clonotype occurred many times. V gene TRBV5-1 combines with J gene TRBJ1-4; TRBD1 matches 7 bases. Germline lookup yields CDR1 SGHRS and CDR2 YFSETQ. The CDR3 has 14 residues. J gave up 8 bases and V 4 bases, and 8 bases lay outside the gene matches. CDR3: CASSARGYGEKLFF. The CDR3 region has the DNA TGCGCCAGCAGCGCCAGGGGGTATGGCGAAAAACTGTTTTTT.

This clonotype occurred many times. This rearrangement joins TRBV5-5 to TRBJ2-7; TRBD2 might be the D (5 bases). In germline, CDR1 is SGHKS, CDR2 YYEKEE (reference sequence). The CDR3 length is 13 residues. The V and J ends lost 2 bases and 6 bases respectively, with 12 bases between them. The CDR3 is CASSLSRDLEQYF. The DNA of the CDR3 is TGTGCCAGCAGCTTATCTCGGGATCTCGAGCAGTACTTC.

There are many counts of this clonotype. The chain uses TRBV10-3 and TRBJ2-5, with 8 nucleotides matching TRBD2. Germline V lookup: CDR1 ENHRY, CDR2 SYGVKD. The trim removed 6 bases at V and 2 bases at J, leaving 2 bases unmatched. This CDR3 has 13 residues. Here the CDR3 reads CAISGGDQETQYF. The DNA of the CDR3 is TGTGCCATCAGCGGGGGGGATCAAGAGACCCAGTACTTC.

The chain employs TRBV12-3 or TRBV12-4 and TRBJ1-1, with D unresolved. The CDR3 length is 13 residues. The germline V and J ends were trimmed by 5 bases and 12 bases, with 19 bases remaining between them. CDR3 DNA: TGTGCCAGCAGTACTCTCTTGACGGTGGGGACTTTCTTT. It yields the protein CASSTLLTVGTFF.

The V and J genes are TRBV2 and TRBJ1-5; unclear D gene. V was trimmed by 7 bases and J by 8 bases, leaving 12 bases between them. Looked up from germline, CDR1 is SNHLY and CDR2 is FYNNEI. The CDR3 covers 12 residues. The CDR3 reads CASKVSLEPQHF. In DNA form, the CDR3 reads TGTGCCAGCAAAGTGTCCCTTGAGCCCCAGCATTTT.

The chain employs TRBV11-2 and TRBJ2-3, with D unclear. CDR3 length: 16 amino acids. The germline V gene has CDR1 SGHAT and CDR2 FQNNGV. Trimming removed 10 bases from V and 5 bases from J, with 25 bases in between. The chain's CDR3 is CATDLGGRLWGDTQYF. The CDR3 DNA follows: TGTGCCACTGACCTAGGTGGCCGGCTATGGGGAGATACGCAGTATTTT.

This clonotype was counted many times. This chain's CDR3 is CSAPPGGLETQYF. Here the CDR3 DNA reads TGCAGTGCCCCTCCGGGAGGGTTAGAGACCCAGTACTTC. The chain links TRBV20-1 to TRBJ2-5, with TRBD2 matching 8 bases. CDR1 and CDR2 (germline): DFQATT, SNEGSKA (reference sequence). V was clipped by 6 bases and J by 4 bases; unmatched bases: 7. This CDR3 spans 13 amino acids.